A selection of T cell receptor beta chains follows, all from one sample in a study of T cells after yellow fever vaccination. One entry per CDR3 protein results from TCRdb running MiXCR on the 5' RACE reads. The data contain around 320,000 distinct CDR3 sequences, around 10% of them seen just once; the ten biggest clones take up less than 3.5%. The specimen comprised CD4+ T cells sorted from PBMCs, sampled 45 days after the yellow fever booster vaccination. These receptors all come from a man aged 18 to 29 who received the YFV17D yellow fever vaccine. CDR3s include the opening cysteine and the closing phenylalanine or tryptophan. A D gene is named only where the DNA matches it firmly. Some rows have no size entry. The others give once, few or many, or a class for an expanded clone.

V,D,J,size,CDR3,DNA
TRBV7-2,.,TRBJ2-1,.,CASSYLSSYNEQFF,TGTGCCAGCAGCTACCTTAGCTCCTACAATGAGCAGTTCTTC
TRBV10-3,TRBD1,TRBJ2-1,.,CATKRTGIDGQFF,TGTGCCACGAAAAGGACAGGGATCGATGGGCAGTTCTTC
TRBV7-9,.,TRBJ1-3,.,CASSLGTVDTIYF,TGTGCCAGCAGCTTGGGAACAGTAGACACCATATATTTT
TRBV7-9,.,TRBJ1-3,many,CASSPGTTGNTIYF,TGTGCCAGCAGCCCCGGGACAACTGGAAACACCATATATTTT
TRBV5-1,.,TRBJ2-5,few,CASGPPRPQETQYF,TGCGCCAGCGGGCCTCCAAGGCCCCAAGAGACCCAGTACTTC
TRBV30,.,TRBJ1-1,.,CAWTAKGRITEAFF,TGTGCCTGGACGGCGAAAGGTCGGATCACTGAAGCTTTCTTT
TRBV7-2,.,TRBJ2-1,few,CASSLGWGRNYYNEQFF,TGTGCCAGCAGCTTAGGATGGGGCAGGAATTACTACAATGAGCAGTTCTTC
TRBV2,TRBD1,TRBJ2-7,few,CATMDRVGNEQYF,TGTGCCACCATGGACAGGGTTGGTAACGAGCAGTACTTC
TRBV20-1,TRBD2,TRBJ2-5,few,CSAGAGVGETQYF,TGCAGTGCTGGGGCGGGGGTCGGGGAGACCCAGTACTTC
TRBV15,TRBD1,TRBJ1-2,few,CATSRDPTGNYGYTF,TGTGCCACCAGCAGAGATCCGACAGGGAACTATGGCTACACCTTC
TRBV6-2/TRBV6-3,.,TRBJ1-1,few,CASTKGGGLNTEAFF,TGTGCCAGCACAAAAGGGGGGGGCCTGAACACTGAAGCTTTCTTT
TRBV3-1,TRBD2,TRBJ2-3,many,CASSQRSGGYTDTQYF,TGTGCCAGCAGCCAGCGTAGCGGGGGGTACACAGATACGCAGTATTTT
TRBV7-2,.,TRBJ1-2,few,CASSSSGGDSGYTF,TGTGCCAGCAGCTCGTCGGGGGGGGACTCTGGCTACACCTTC
TRBV2,TRBD1,TRBJ2-7,few,CASSPGRGLLYEQYF,TGTGCCAGCAGTCCCGGCAGGGGGTTATTGTACGAGCAGTACTTC
TRBV5-1,.,TRBJ1-1,many,CASSSMNTEAFF,TGCGCCAGCAGCTCTATGAACACTGAAGCTTTCTTT
TRBV12-3/TRBV12-4,TRBD1,TRBJ1-5,few,CASRKETGRHQPQHF,TGTGCCAGCAGGAAAGAGACAGGGCGGCATCAGCCCCAGCATTTT
TRBV7-2,.,TRBJ2-5,many,CASSFPTGGETQYF,TGTGCCAGCAGCTTCCCCACCGGGGGAGAGACCCAGTACTTC
TRBV7-9,.,TRBJ2-7,many,CASSLRGRGSEQYF,TGTGCCAGCAGCCTACGGGGGCGGGGATCCGAGCAGTACTTC
TRBV7-8,.,TRBJ1-6,few,CASSLPGRGSPLHF,TGTGCCAGCAGCTTACCAGGGCGAGGGTCACCCCTCCACTTT
TRBV6-5,.,TRBJ1-6,.,CASGEDTGTSSYNSPLHF,TGTGCCAGCGGAGAGGACACAGGGACCAGCTCCTATAATTCACCCCTCCACTTT
TRBV7-8,.,TRBJ2-3,.,CASSLAGGVSTDTQYF,TGTGCCAGCAGCTTAGCCGGCGGGGTGAGCACAGATACGCAGTATTTT
TRBV7-2,.,TRBJ2-1,few,CASSRRGFRESNEQFF,TGTGCCAGCAGCCGTCGGGGCTTCCGGGAATCTAATGAGCAGTTCTTC
TRBV5-8,.,TRBJ1-5,.,CASSLEERVAQHF,TGTGCCAGCAGCTTAGAGGAGCGCGTGGCCCAGCATTTT